The 8 T cell receptor beta chains given below trace back to one sample, sequenced in a study of blood T cell repertoires in COVID-19 (dated by TCRdb to 2020 to 2021). Library preparation employed the immunoSEQ multiplex PCR assay. In TCRdb, the immuneACCESS table is reduced to in-frame sequences with V and J assigned. These tables do not hold every clone; where another copy was compared, an unresolved V gene accounts for under half, and the others remain unexplained. For this sample the table gives roughly 200,000 clones, of which about 88% were detected only once. The ten largest clones represent roughly 10% of the sample. The specimen sequenced was peripheral blood. The source is a woman between 45 and 65 years old with COVID-19, enrolled during active disease.

This sequence joins TRBV11-3 and TRBJ2-1; D is possibly TRBD2 (6 bases). This CDR3 has 14 amino acids. Germline assignment: CDR1 SGHNT and CDR2 YENEEA. V lost 0 bases, J lost 4 bases, and 7 bases lay in between. Here the CDR3 reads CASSLDGGYNEQFF. Here the CDR3 DNA reads TGTGCCAGCAGCTTAGATGGGGGGTACAATGAGCAGTTCTTC.

The chain is built from TRBV4-1 and TRBJ2-3; 15 positions match TRBD2. The ends lost 3 bases at V and 2 bases at J; junction bases unmatched: 9. Germline V gene lookup returns CDR1 MGHRA and CDR2 YSYEKL. CDR3 length equals 19 residues. DNA of the CDR3: TGCGCCAGCAGCCAGAGAGGGACTAGCGGGGGGATCCTCACAGATACGCAGTATTTT. Encoded protein: CASSQRGTSGGILTDTQYF.

This clone was picked up one time. This chain uses TRBV19 with TRBJ1-1; 7 bases map to TRBD1. The CDR3 extends over 14 amino acids. J lost 0 bases, V lost 7 bases, and 5 bases had no gene match. The V gene's germline CDR1 is LNHDA and CDR2 SQIVND (reference sequence). The CDR3 nucleotides are TGTGCCAGTAAAATCAGGGGGATGAACACTGAAGCTTTCTTT. Amino acid sequence: CASKIRGMNTEAFF.

This chain links TRBV19 with TRBJ1-2; 7 positions match TRBD1. Germline CDR1 reads LNHDA; CDR2 reads SQIVND (reference sequence). V trimming: 1 base; J trimming: 5 bases; junction bases outside the gene matches: 7. The CDR3 runs to 15 residues. In DNA form, the CDR3 reads TGTGCCAGTAGTATAGGCAGAGACAGGGCGTATGGCTACACCTTC. This codes for CASSIGRDRAYGYTF.

The chain couples TRBV7-8 to TRBJ1-4; TRBD1 agrees at 9 bases. In germline, CDR1 is SGHVS, CDR2 FQNEAQ. Losses at the gene ends were 5 bases for V and 7 bases for J; bases not matched to a gene: 8. The CDR3 spans 15 residues. CDR3 in amino acids: CASSRTGQGFEKLFF. The DNA for the CDR3 is TGTGCCAGCAGCAGGACGGGACAGGGTTTTGAAAAACTGTTTTTT.

The chain carries TRBV6-5 and TRBJ1-3; D unresolved. CDR1 and CDR2 from the germline V gene are MNHEY and SVGAGI. The V end lost 6 bases, the J end lost 7 bases, and 13 bases lay between the germline ends. CDR3 length: 13 residues. This CDR3 is CASRSQERNTIYF. CDR3 nucleotide sequence: TGTGCCAGCAGGTCTCAAGAGAGGAACACCATATATTTT.

This rearrangement joins TRBV7-6 to TRBJ1-1, with D uncertain. The CDR3 length is 16 residues. The germline V gene has CDR1 SGHVS and CDR2 FNYEAQ. V lost 1 base and J 2 bases, leaving 14 bases between the germline ends. CDR3 DNA sequence: TGTGCCAGCAGCTTAGGGTCAGGATGGCTTAACACTGAAGCTTTCTTT. The encoded protein is CASSLGSGWLNTEAFF.

The rearrangement uses TRBV19 and TRBJ2-2; D not certain. Germline values: CDR1 LNHDA, CDR2 SQIVND (reference sequence). The ends were cut back, 5 bases at V and 8 bases at J, with 15 bases in the middle. The CDR3 is made up of 14 amino acids. CDR3 nucleotide sequence: TGTGCCAGTAGTCCCCAAGTCGTAGCTGGGGAGCTGTTTTTT. Translated, it gives CASSPQVVAGELFF. The full variable domain, completed using reference TRBV19 and TRBJ2-2, is DGGITQSPKYLFRKEGQNVTLSCEQNLNHDAMYWYRQDPGQGLRLIYYSQIVNDFQKGDIAEGYSVSREKKESFPLTVTSAQKNPTAFYLCASSPQVVAGELFFGEGSRLTVL.